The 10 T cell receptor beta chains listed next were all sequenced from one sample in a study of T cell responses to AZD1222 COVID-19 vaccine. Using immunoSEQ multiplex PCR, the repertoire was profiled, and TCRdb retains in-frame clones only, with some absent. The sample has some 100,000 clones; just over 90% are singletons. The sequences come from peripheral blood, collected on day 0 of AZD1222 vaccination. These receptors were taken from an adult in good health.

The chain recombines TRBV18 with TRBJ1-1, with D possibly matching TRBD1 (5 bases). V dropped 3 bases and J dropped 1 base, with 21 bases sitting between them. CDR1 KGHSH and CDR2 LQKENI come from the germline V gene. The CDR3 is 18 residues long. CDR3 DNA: TGTGCCAGCTCACCCTACCCCCGGTCAGGGAGGGGGAACACTGAAGCTTTCTTT. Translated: CASSPYPRSGRGNTEAFF.

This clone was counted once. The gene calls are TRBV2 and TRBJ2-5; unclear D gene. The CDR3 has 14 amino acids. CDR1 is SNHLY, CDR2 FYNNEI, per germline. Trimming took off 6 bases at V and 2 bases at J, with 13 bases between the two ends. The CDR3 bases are TGTGCCAGCAGAGGCGTCAAGACACAAGAGACCCAGTACTTC. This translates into CASRGVKTQETQYF.

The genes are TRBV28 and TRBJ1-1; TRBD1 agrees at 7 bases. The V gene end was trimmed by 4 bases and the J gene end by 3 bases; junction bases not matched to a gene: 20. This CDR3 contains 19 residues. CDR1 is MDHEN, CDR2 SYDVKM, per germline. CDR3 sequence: CASSSWTGSTLYLHTEAFF. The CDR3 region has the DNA TGTGCCAGCAGTTCCTGGACAGGTTCGACCCTCTACCTCCACACTGAAGCTTTCTTT.

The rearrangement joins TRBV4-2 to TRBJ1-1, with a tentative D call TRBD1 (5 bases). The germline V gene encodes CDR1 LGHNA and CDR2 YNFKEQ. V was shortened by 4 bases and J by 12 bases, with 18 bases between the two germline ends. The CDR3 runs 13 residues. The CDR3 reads CASSPGPNSSPFF. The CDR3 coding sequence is TGTGCCAGCAGCCCGGGGCCCAACTCAAGTCCTTTCTTT.

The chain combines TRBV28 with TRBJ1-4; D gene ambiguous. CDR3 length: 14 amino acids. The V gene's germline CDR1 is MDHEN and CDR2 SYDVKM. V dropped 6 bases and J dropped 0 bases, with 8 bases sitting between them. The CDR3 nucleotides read TGTGCCAGCAGGGGAGAGGCAACTAATGAAAAACTGTTTTTT. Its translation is CASRGEATNEKLFF.

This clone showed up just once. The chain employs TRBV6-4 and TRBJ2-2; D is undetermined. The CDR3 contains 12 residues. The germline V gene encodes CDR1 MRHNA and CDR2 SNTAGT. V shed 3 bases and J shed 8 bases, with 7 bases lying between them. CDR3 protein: CASSEAGGELFF. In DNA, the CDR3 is TGTGCCAGCAGTGAGGCCGGTGGGGAGCTGTTTTTT.

Here the CDR3 DNA reads TGCGCCAGCAGCTTCGGGGGCCTCGGTACTGAAGCTTTCTTT. Amino acid sequence: CASSFGGLGTEAFF. The J gene is TRBJ1-1, the V gene TRBV5-1; possible D gene TRBD1, 6 bases. The CDR3 consists of 14 residues. V was cut by 2 bases and J by 5 bases, with 13 bases left in between. In germline, CDR1 is SGHRS, CDR2 YFSETQ.

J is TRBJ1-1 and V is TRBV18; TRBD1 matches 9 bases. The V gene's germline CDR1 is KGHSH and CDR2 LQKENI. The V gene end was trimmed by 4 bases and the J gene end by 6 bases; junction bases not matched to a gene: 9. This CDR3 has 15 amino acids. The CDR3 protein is CASSRFRDRVAEAFF. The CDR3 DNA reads TGTGCCAGCTCACGCTTCCGGGACAGGGTTGCTGAAGCTTTCTTT. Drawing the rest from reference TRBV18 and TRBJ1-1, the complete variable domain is NAGVMQNPRHLVRRRGQEARLRCSPMKGHSHVYWYRQLPEEGLKFMVYLQKENIIDESGMPKERFSAEFPKEGPSILRIQQVVRGDSAAYFCASSRFRDRVAEAFFGQGTRLTVV.

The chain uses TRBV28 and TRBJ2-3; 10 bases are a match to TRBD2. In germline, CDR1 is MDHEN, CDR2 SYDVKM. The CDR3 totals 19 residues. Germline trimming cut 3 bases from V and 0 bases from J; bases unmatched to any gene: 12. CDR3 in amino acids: CASSFSERGGWVSTDTQYF. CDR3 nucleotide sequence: TGTGCCAGCAGTTTCTCTGAGCGGGGGGGCTGGGTGAGCACAGATACGCAGTATTTT.

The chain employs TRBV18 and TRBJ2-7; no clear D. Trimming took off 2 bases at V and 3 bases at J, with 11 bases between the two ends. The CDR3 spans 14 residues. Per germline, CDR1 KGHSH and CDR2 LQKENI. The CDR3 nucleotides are TGTGCCAGCTCACCAAGTGGGGATAACTACGAGCAGTACTTC. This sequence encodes CASSPSGDNYEQYF.